This T cell receptor (beta chain) was captured by sequencing in a study of blood T cell repertoires in COVID-19. Relative to its sample, this clone is large (0.1 to 1%). Sequencing used immunoSEQ multiplex PCR; TCRdb keeps in-frame clones, though not all of them. The table has 150,000 to 200,000 clones, around 76% seen once. Per the germline V gene, CDR1 is SGHNT and CDR2 is YYREEE (reference sequence). This CDR3 contains 15 residues. The trim removed 4 bases at V and 0 bases at J, leaving 5 bases unmatched. The clonotype comes from a woman in her 50s with acute COVID-19. The chain combines TRBV5-4 with TRBJ2-5, with 8 bases fitting TRBD2. What was sequenced was PBMCs or T cells enriched from blood (not recorded which). CDR3 amino acids: CASSLIAGNQETQYF. The CDR3 nucleotides read TGTGCCAGCAGCCTGATAGCGGGAAACCAAGAGACCCAGTACTTC.